This TCR beta chain is from a study of metastatic and nonmetastatic thyroid tumors. Study at large: Malignant and benign thyroid patients had repertoires compared in peripheral blood and tumor or nodule tissue.

Each patient came to thyroid surgery without any prior treatment (of any kind). The CDR3 is 15 amino acids. V was trimmed by 6 bases and J by 3 bases, leaving 21 bases between them. From germline, CDR1 is DFQATT and CDR2 SNEGSKA (reference sequence). Per the original methods: For papillary thyroid cancer, a distant-metastasis classifier was constructed from CDR3 differences observed across clinicopathological groups. TCRdb reanalyzed the PCR reads with MiXCR. The V and J calls come from TCRdb's annotation, not from the publication. The sample lists roughly 53,000 clones, roughly 20% occurring once. As regards this clone: A read error is likely, as this CDR3 ends without the conserved phenylalanine or tryptophan.

Sequencing used blood. This TCR came from a female donor with papillary thyroid cancer or a benign thyroid nodule (not recorded which). Some clones in this sample may be carry-over from other donors' samples. V usage is TRBV20-1 and J usage is TRBJ2-7; D possibly corresponds to TRBD1 (6 bases). In DNA form, the CDR3 reads TGCAGTGCCAGGGGAACAGTCCCTAGACGCTACGAGCAGTACTCC. Protein sequence: CSARGTVPRRYEQYS.